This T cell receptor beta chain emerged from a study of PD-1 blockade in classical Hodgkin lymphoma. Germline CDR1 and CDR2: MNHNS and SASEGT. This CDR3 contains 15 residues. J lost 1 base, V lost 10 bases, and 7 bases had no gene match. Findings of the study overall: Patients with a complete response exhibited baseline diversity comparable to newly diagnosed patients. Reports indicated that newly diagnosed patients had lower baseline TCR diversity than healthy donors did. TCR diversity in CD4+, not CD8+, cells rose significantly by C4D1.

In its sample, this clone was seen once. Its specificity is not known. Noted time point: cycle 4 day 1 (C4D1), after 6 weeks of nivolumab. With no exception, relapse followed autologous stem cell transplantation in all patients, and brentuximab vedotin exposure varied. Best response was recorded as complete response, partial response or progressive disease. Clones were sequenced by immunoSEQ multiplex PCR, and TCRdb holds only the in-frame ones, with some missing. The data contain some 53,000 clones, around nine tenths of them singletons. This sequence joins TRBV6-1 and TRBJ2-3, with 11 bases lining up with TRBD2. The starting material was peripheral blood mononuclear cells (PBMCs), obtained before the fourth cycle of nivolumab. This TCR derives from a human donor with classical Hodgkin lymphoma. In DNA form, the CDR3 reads TGTGCCACCTCACCACTAGCGGGGGGCACAGATACGCAGTATTTT. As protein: CATSPLAGGTDTQYF.